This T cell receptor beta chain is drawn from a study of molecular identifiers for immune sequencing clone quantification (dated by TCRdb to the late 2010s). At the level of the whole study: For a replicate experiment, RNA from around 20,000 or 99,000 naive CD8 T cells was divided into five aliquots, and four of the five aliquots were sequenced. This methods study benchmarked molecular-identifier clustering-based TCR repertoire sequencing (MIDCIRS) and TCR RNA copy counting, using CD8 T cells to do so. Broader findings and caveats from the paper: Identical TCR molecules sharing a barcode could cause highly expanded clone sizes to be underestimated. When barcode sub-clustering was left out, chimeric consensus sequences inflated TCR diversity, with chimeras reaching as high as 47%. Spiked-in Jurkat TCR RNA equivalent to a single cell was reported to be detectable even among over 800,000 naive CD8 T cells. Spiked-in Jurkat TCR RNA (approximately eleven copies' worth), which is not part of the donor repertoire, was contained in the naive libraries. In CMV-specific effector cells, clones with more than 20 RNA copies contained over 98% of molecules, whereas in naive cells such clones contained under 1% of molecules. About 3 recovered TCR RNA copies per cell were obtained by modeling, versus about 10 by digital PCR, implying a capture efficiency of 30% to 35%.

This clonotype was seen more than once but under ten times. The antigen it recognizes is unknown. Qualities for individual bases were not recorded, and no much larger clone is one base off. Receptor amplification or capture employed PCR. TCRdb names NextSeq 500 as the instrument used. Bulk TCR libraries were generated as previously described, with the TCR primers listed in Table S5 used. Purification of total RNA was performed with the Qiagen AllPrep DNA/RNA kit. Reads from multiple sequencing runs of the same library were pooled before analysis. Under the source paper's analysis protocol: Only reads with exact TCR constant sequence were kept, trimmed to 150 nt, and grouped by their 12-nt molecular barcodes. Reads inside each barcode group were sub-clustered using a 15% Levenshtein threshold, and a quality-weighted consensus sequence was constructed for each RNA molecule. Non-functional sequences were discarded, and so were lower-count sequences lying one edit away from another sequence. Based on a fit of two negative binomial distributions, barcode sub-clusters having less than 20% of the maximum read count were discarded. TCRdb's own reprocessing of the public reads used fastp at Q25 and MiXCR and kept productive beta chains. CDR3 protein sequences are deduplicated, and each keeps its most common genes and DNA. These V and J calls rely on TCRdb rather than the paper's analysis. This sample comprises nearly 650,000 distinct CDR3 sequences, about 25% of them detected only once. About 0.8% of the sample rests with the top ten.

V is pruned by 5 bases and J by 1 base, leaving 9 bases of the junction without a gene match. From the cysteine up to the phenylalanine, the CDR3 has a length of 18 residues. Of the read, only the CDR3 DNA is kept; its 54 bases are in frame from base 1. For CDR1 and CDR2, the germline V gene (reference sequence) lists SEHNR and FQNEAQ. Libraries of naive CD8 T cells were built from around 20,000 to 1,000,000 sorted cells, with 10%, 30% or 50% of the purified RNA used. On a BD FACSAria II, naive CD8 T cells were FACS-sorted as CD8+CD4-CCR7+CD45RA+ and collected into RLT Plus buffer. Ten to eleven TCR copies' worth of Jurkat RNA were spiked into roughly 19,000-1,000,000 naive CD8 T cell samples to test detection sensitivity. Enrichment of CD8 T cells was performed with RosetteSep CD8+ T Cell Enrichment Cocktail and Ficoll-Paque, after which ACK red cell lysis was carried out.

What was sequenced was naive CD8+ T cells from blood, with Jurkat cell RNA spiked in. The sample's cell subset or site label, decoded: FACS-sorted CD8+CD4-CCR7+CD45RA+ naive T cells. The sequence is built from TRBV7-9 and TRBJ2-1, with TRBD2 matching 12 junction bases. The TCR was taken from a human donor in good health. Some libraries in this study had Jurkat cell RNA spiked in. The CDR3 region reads CASSLTRTSGVSYNEQFF. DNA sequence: TGTGCCAGCAGCCTAACCCGGACTAGCGGGGTTTCCTACAATGAGCAGTTCTTC.